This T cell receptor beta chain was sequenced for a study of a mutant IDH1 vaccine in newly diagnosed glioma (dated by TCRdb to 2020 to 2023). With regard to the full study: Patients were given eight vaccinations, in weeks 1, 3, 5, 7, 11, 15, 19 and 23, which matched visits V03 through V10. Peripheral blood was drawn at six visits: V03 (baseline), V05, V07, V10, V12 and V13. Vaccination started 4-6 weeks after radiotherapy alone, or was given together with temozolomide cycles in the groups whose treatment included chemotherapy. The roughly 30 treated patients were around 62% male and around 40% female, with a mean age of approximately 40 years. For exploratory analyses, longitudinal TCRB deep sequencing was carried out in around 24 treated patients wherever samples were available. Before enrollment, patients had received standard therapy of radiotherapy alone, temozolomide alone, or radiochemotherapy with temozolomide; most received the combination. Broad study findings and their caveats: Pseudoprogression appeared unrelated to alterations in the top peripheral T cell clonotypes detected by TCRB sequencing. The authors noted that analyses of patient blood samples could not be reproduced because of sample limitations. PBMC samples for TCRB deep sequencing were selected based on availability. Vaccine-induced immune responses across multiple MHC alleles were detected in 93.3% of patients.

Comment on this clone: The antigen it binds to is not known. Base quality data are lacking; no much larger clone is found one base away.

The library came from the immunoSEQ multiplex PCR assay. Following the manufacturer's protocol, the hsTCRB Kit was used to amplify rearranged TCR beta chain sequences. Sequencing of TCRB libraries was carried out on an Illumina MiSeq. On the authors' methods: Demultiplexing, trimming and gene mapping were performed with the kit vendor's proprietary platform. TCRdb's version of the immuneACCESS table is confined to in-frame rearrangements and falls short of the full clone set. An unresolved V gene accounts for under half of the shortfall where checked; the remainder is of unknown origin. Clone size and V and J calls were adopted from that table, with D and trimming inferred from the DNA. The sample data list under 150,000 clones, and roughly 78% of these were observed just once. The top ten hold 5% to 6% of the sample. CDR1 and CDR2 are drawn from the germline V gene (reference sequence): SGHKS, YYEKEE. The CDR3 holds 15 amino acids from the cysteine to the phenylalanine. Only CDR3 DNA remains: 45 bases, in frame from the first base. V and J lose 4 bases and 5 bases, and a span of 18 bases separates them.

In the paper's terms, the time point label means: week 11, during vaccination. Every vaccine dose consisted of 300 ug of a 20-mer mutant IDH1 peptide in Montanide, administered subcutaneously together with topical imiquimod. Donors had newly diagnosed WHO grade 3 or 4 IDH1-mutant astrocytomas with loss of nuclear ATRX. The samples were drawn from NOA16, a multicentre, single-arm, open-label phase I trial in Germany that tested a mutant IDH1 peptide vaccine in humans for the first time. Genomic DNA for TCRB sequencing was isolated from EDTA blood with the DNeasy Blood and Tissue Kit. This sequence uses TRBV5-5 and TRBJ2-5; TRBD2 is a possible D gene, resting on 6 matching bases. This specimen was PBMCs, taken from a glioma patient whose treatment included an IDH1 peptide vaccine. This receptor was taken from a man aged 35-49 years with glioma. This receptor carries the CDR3 CASSMPGEGLETQYF. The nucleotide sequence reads TGTGCCAGCAGCATGCCGGGAGAGGGGTTGGAGACCCAGTACTTC.